Presented here are 25 T cell receptor beta chains from one specimen sequenced in a study of blood T cell repertoires in COVID-19. Repertoires were generated with immunoSEQ multiplex PCR, while TCRdb's copy carries only in-frame clones and drops some. The sample includes 250,000 to 300,000 clones, 75% to 90% seen only once; the top ten take 6.3%. The sequencing input was peripheral blood. The receptors shown here come from a woman in her forties or fifties with COVID-19, enrolled during active disease.

The V and J genes are TRBV4-2 and TRBJ1-1; TRBD1 matches 9 bases. The V gene end was trimmed by 2 bases and the J gene end by 5 bases; junction bases not matched to a gene: 9. The CDR3 is 16 residues long. Germline assignment: CDR1 LGHNA and CDR2 YNFKEQ. CDR3 nucleotides: TGTGCCAGCAGCCAACCTCCCGGACAGGGGTTTACTGAAGCTTTCTTT. Translating gives CASSQPPGQGFTEAFF.

The J gene is TRBJ2-2, the V gene TRBV7-2, with D uncertain. Germline loops: CDR1 SGHTA, CDR2 FQGNSA. The ends were cut back, 5 bases at V and 0 bases at J, with 4 bases in the middle. The CDR3 runs 13 residues. The CDR3 loop reads CASSPANTGELFF. The CDR3 DNA reads TGTGCCAGCAGCCCTGCGAACACCGGGGAGCTGTTTTTT.

The chain joins TRBV5-4 to TRBJ2-7; D may be TRBD1 (5 bases). Trimming pared 2 bases from V and 1 base from J, leaving 10 bases between. The CDR3 spans 14 residues. Germline loops: CDR1 SGHNT, CDR2 YYREEE (reference sequence). CDR3 in amino acids: CASSLQDGSYEQYF. CDR3 nucleotides: TGTGCCAGCAGCTTACAGGACGGATCCTACGAGCAGTACTTC. Together with reference TRBV5-4 and TRBJ2-7, the CDR3 gives the full variable domain: ETGVTQSPTHLIKTRGQQVTLRCSSQSGHNTVSWYQQALGQGPQFIFQYYREEENGRGNFPPRFSGLQFPNYSSELNVNALELDDSALYLCASSLQDGSYEQYFGPGTRLTVT.

The V gene is TRBV5-4, the J gene TRBJ2-3; 8 bases agree with TRBD2. Germline loops: CDR1 SGHNT, CDR2 YYREEE (reference sequence). J lost 2 bases, V lost 5 bases, and 10 bases had no gene match. The CDR3 length is 16 residues. The CDR3 here is CASRKGLDYTTDTQYF. CDR3 in DNA: TGTGCCAGCAGGAAGGGACTAGACTATACCACAGATACGCAGTATTTT.

V gene TRBV29-1 combines with J gene TRBJ1-1, with 9 bases identical to TRBD1. The CDR3 sequence is 12 residues long. Trimming took 7 bases from V and 2 from J; bases not matched to a gene: 2. Germline lookup yields CDR1 SQVTM and CDR2 ANQGSEA. CDR3 in amino acids: CSGGQGNTEAFF. CDR3 in DNA: TGCAGCGGGGGACAGGGTAACACTGAAGCTTTCTTT.

This clone occurred once. The chain has TRBV6-2 or TRBV6-3 and TRBJ1-5, with 9 bases aligning to TRBD1. The CDR3 has 19 amino acids. Losses at the gene ends were 6 bases for V and 6 bases for J; bases not matched to a gene: 21. CDR1 MNHEY and CDR2 SVGEGT come from the germline V gene. CDR3 coding DNA: TGTGCCAGCAGCCACGGGGTCGGGACAGGGAGGGGGTCATTTCAGCCCCAGCATTTT. Translating it yields CASSHGVGTGRGSFQPQHF.

The rearrangement links TRBV3-1 (or the pseudogene TRBV3-2) to TRBJ2-5; 12 bases align to TRBD2. The CDR3 contains 18 residues. V lost 0 bases and J lost 5; bases outside the gene matches: 10. Germline V gene sequence: CDR1 LGHDT, CDR2 YNNKEL (reference sequence). CDR3 amino acids: CASSQERLAGGLEETQYF. CDR3 DNA: TGTGCCAGCAGCCAAGAAAGGCTAGCGGGAGGGCTTGAGGAGACCCAGTACTTC.

The chain carries TRBV5-4 and TRBJ2-7, with TRBD1 identical over 11 bases. V gave up 4 bases and J gave up 3 bases; unmatched junction bases: 9. Germline loops: CDR1 SGHNT, CDR2 YYREEE (reference sequence). This CDR3 region has 16 residues. CDR3 DNA: TGTGCCAGCAGCGGACAACGGACAGGGGGCAGCTACGAGCAGTACTTC. This gives the protein CASSGQRTGGSYEQYF.

The rearrangement links TRBV5-5 to TRBJ2-1; TRBD2 matches at 11 bases. CDR3 length: 15 amino acids. Losses at the gene ends were 2 bases for V and 4 bases for J; bases not matched to a gene: 2. Germline CDR1 reads SGHKS; CDR2 reads YYEKEE (reference sequence). This CDR3 is CASSFGTSGYNEQFF. Written as DNA, the CDR3 is TGTGCCAGCAGCTTTGGGACTAGCGGTTACAATGAGCAGTTCTTC.

The chain carries TRBV5-1 and TRBJ2-7; possibly TRBD1 for D (6 bases). The CDR3 spans 15 residues. V lost 5 bases, J lost 2 bases, and 17 bases lay in between. Germline lookup yields CDR1 SGHRS and CDR2 YFSETQ. The CDR3 spells CASRSRRTDAYEQYF. For the CDR3, the DNA is TGCGCCAGCAGGTCGAGACGGACAGACGCCTACGAGCAGTACTTC.

The chain employs TRBV11-2 and TRBJ2-7; D remains unclear. CDR3 size: 15 residues. V lost 0 bases and J 2 bases, leaving 11 bases between the germline ends. The V gene's germline CDR1 is SGHAT and CDR2 FQNNGV. CDR3 DNA: TGTGCCAGCAGCTTAGATCTTATCCTTACCTACGAGCAGTACTTC. Protein: CASSLDLILTYEQYF.

The J gene is TRBJ2-1, the V gene TRBV15; TRBD2 aligns across 8 bases. The germline CDR1 and CDR2 sequences are LNHNV and YYDKDF (reference sequence). The V segment lost 5 bases and the J segment 7 bases; nucleotides outside the gene matches: 7. The CDR3 has 14 residues. CDR3 sequence: CATSGPTSVNEQFF. Written as DNA, the CDR3 is TGTGCCACCAGCGGGCCGACTAGCGTGAATGAGCAGTTCTTC.

The chain has TRBV5-4 and TRBJ1-2; 9 nucleotides agree with TRBD1. The CDR3 loop spans 19 amino acids. With 1 base clipped from V and 4 bases from J, the junction kept 17 bases outside the gene matches. Germline V gives CDR1 SGHNT, CDR2 YYREEE (reference sequence). The CDR3 loop reads CASSLWQTGGTWERYGYTF. In DNA form, the CDR3 reads TGTGCCAGCAGCTTGTGGCAGACAGGGGGAACCTGGGAGCGCTATGGCTACACCTTC.

This clone was observed a few times. The chain uses TRBV11-2 and TRBJ2-7; 9 positions match TRBD1. The V gene end was trimmed by 4 bases and the J gene end by 5 bases; junction bases not matched to a gene: 9. The CDR3 is 15 amino acids. Germline loops: CDR1 SGHAT, CDR2 FQNNGV. In nucleotides, the CDR3 is TGTGCCAGCAGCTCCACCGGGACAGGGTACCACGAGCAGTACTTC. It codes for CASSSTGTGYHEQYF.

The chain links TRBV2 to TRBJ1-1, with D unclear. The CDR3 extends over 15 amino acids. Trimming pared 5 bases from V and 1 base from J, leaving 14 bases between. Per the germline V gene, CDR1 is SNHLY and CDR2 is FYNNEI. CDR3 sequence reads: CASSFRPFGNTEAFF. Written as DNA, the CDR3 is TGTGCCAGCAGTTTCAGGCCCTTCGGGAACACTGAAGCTTTCTTT.

This CDR3 is CASSSMGGRGGTDTQYF. DNA of the CDR3: TGCGCCAGCAGCTCCATGGGCGGGAGAGGGGGGACAGATACGCAGTATTTT. This chain joins TRBV5-1 and TRBJ2-3; D is perhaps TRBD2 (7 bases). The germline V gene has CDR1 SGHRS and CDR2 YFSETQ. The CDR3 covers 17 residues. V was clipped by 3 bases and J by 3 bases, with 20 bases between them.

The chain links TRBV29-1 to TRBJ1-2; perhaps TRBD1 as D (6 bases). V lost 1 base to trimming and J lost 3 bases, with 9 bases between them. The CDR3 has 13 amino acids. CDR1 is SQVTM and CDR2 is ANQGSEA in the germline V gene. The CDR3 here is CSVEGQGYYGYTF. Written as DNA, the CDR3 is TGCAGCGTTGAAGGTCAGGGGTACTATGGCTACACCTTC.

This rearrangement joins TRBV29-1 to TRBJ1-2, with unresolved D. Looked up from germline, CDR1 is SQVTM and CDR2 is ANQGSEA. The CDR3 has 12 amino acids. Trimming removed 2 bases from V and 8 bases from J, with 12 bases in between. The CDR3 here is CSVEYMTGGYTF. CDR3 nucleotides: TGCAGCGTTGAATACATGACGGGAGGCTACACCTTC.

The chain is built from TRBV28 and TRBJ2-7; TRBD2 matches at 12 bases. V dropped 11 bases and J dropped 3; count of bases not matched to a gene: 5. The CDR3 runs to 13 residues. CDR1 is MDHEN and CDR2 is SYDVKM in the germline V gene. The CDR3: CASGLAGFYEQYF. CDR3 in DNA: TGTGCCTCCGGACTAGCGGGATTCTACGAGCAGTACTTC.

This chain connects TRBV2 to TRBJ2-7; TRBD2 is a possible D gene (5 bases). Trimming took off 7 bases at V and 3 bases at J, with 16 bases between the two ends. The CDR3 is 14 residues long. Germline V gene sequence: CDR1 SNHLY, CDR2 FYNNEI. As DNA, the CDR3 is TGTGCCAGCAAGGAGGATCGCCTGGGCTACGAGCAGTACTTC. This encodes CASKEDRLGYEQYF.

The table lists this clone with a count of one. V is TRBV2 and J is TRBJ1-4; 8 bases map to TRBD1. The CDR3 length is 14 residues. The J segment lost 7 bases and the V segment lost 6 bases, leaving 7 bases of the junction unmatched. CDR1 SNHLY and CDR2 FYNNEI come from the germline V gene. The CDR3 nucleotides read TGTGCCAGCAGGGACAGGGCCGGGGGTGAAAAACTGTTTTTT. Translation: CASRDRAGGEKLFF.

In its sample, this clone was seen once. This chain's CDR3 is CASSLVGLGTGNTDTQYF. The CDR3 nucleotides are TGTGCCAGCAGCTTAGTAGGGCTTGGAACAGGGAACACAGATACGCAGTATTTT. This chain joins TRBV11-2 and TRBJ2-3; D perhaps matches TRBD1 (6 bases). Trimming stripped 1 base from V and 2 bases from J, with 19 bases between. Germline-derived CDR1 and CDR2 are SGHAT and FQNNGV. CDR3 size: 18 residues.

The rearrangement uses TRBV27 and TRBJ2-2, with TRBD1 matching 7 bases. The V and J ends lost 6 bases and 6 bases, in that order; junction bases with no gene match: 4. The length of the CDR3 is 13 residues. Germline CDR1 reads MNHEY; CDR2 reads SMNVEV (reference sequence). CDR3 DNA sequence: TGTGCCAGCAGGGCAGGGGGTGCCGGGGAGCTGTTTTTT. Protein: CASRAGGAGELFF.

This chain connects TRBV19 to TRBJ2-5; 9 bases fit TRBD2. Germline lookup yields CDR1 LNHDA and CDR2 SQIVND (reference sequence). J was trimmed by 2 bases and V by 6 bases; bases with no gene match: 4. The CDR3 extends over 14 amino acids. CDR3 DNA sequence: TGTGCCAGTAGCCTGACTAGCGGACAAGAGACCCAGTACTTC. Amino acids: CASSLTSGQETQYF.

The chain has TRBV27 and TRBJ2-5; weak D call: TRBD2 (6 bases). The germline CDR1 and CDR2 sequences are MNHEY and SMNVEV (reference sequence). The CDR3 spans 14 residues. V was shortened by 3 bases and J by 5 bases, with 13 bases between the two germline ends. The CDR3 region has the DNA TGTGCCAGCAGTTTTGGTGGGGACTTGGAGACCCAGTACTTC. Translating it yields CASSFGGDLETQYF.